This T cell receptor beta chain was sequenced during a study of T cell responses to AZD1222 COVID-19 vaccine. Measured with immunoSEQ multiplex PCR; TCRdb has only the in-frame clones, and not every one. The table records more than 110,000 clones, more than 90% of them present only once. This clone was seen once. The V and J ends lost 2 bases and 5 bases respectively, with 10 bases between them. CDR1 SGHDT and CDR2 YYEEEE come from the germline V gene. The CDR3 consists of 14 residues. The clonotype comes from an adult in good health. V is TRBV5-6 and J is TRBJ2-2; D gene unclear. The specimen was peripheral blood, collected on day 0 of AZD1222 vaccination. CDR3 amino acids: CASSFWWQTGELFF. The CDR3 region has the DNA TGTGCCAGCAGCTTCTGGTGGCAAACCGGGGAGCTGTTTTTT. Full variable domain (remainder filled in from reference TRBV5-6 and TRBJ2-2): DAGVTQSPTHLIKTRGQQVTLRCSPKSGHDTVSWYQQALGQGPQFIFQYYEEEERQRGNFPDRFSGHQFPNYSSELNVNALLLGDSALYLCASSFWWQTGELFFGEGSRLTVL.